Below are 21 T cell receptor beta chains sequenced from a single sample in a study of T-cell reconstitution after alpha-beta-depleted transplantation in children. As it was prepared, the TCRbeta library received unique molecular identifiers. Each CDR3 protein gets one entry after TCRdb re-called the PCR reads with MiXCR. There are under 20,000 distinct CDR3 sequences in the sample; about 7.6% occur only once, and 36% lies in the top ten. The sequenced sample was PBMCs, mostly from graft donor cells, obtained 60 days after TCRalphabeta/CD19-depleted stem cell transplant. Source of these receptors: a boy less than two years old who had a stem cell transplant for Wiskott-Aldrich syndrome, so the T cells may come from the graft donor.

This clonotype was seen ten or more times. The CDR3 reads CSARVSSGSDTQYF. The CDR3 DNA is TGCAGTGCTAGAGTCAGTAGCGGGAGCGATACGCAGTATTTT. The J gene is TRBJ2-3, the V gene TRBV20-1; 9 bases fit TRBD2. Germline trimming cut 1 base from V and 6 bases from J; bases unmatched to any gene: 5. Germline values: CDR1 DFQATT, CDR2 SNEGSKA (reference sequence). This CDR3 has 14 amino acids.

This clonotype appeared many times. V and J are TRBV3-2 and TRBJ1-2; the table's D call TRBD1 went unverified against the DNA. TRBV3-2 corresponds to a pseudogene. The CDR3 has 15 residues. CDR3 amino acids: CASTQGDREFYGYTF. The CDR3 region has the DNA TGTGCCAGCACCCAGGGGGACAGGGAGTTTTATGGCTACACCTTC.

Turning to this clonotype: Possible read error: a much larger clone is one base away. This chain connects TRBV19 to TRBJ1-2; 9 bases are shared with TRBD1. The CDR3 is 14 amino acids. Germline CDR1 reads LNHDA; CDR2 reads SQIVND (reference sequence). Trimming removed 7 bases from V and 4 bases from J; junction bases left unmatched: 7. The CDR3, as DNA: TGTGCCAGTACCAGGACAGGGGCCTTCTATGGCTACACCTTC. Its protein product is CASTRTGAFYGYTF.

This clonotype was counted at least ten times. The V and J genes are TRBV7-2 and TRBJ2-7, with TRBD2 identical over 7 bases. This CDR3 has 17 amino acids. Germline loops: CDR1 SGHTA, CDR2 FQGNSA. The V and J ends lost 5 bases and 7 bases, in that order; junction bases with no gene match: 20. CDR3 in DNA: TGTGCCAGCAGCCCTAGGGGATGGCTAGCGGCCCGGTTAGAGCAGTACTTC. Protein sequence: CASSPRGWLAARLEQYF.

This chain uses TRBV2 with TRBJ2-1; TRBD2 matches 14 bases. V lost 6 bases and J lost 6; bases outside the gene matches: 1. CDR1 and CDR2 (germline): SNHLY, FYNNEI. The CDR3 totals 14 residues. The CDR3 spells CASRTSGRANEQFF. CDR3 nucleotide sequence: TGTGCCAGCAGGACTAGCGGGAGGGCCAATGAGCAGTTCTTC. Complete variable domain (other parts from reference TRBV2 and TRBJ2-1): EPEVTQTPSHQVTQMGQEVILRCVPISNHLYFYWYRQILGQKVEFLVSFYNNEISEKSEIFDDQFSVERPDGSNFTLKIRSTKLEDSAMYFCASRTSGRANEQFFGPGTRLTVL.

This clonotype was counted only a few times. The CDR3 is CSARGHFGGTDTQYF. CDR3 sequence (DNA): TGCAGTGCTAGGGGACACTTTGGGGGCACAGATACGCAGTATTTT. This chain joins TRBV20-1 and TRBJ2-3, with D perhaps TRBD1 (6 bases). Germline V gene sequence: CDR1 DFQATT, CDR2 SNEGSKA (reference sequence). The CDR3 is 15 residues long. Trimming took 3 bases from V and 1 from J, leaving 14 bases between them.

This clonotype was detected many times. This chain connects TRBV5-1 to TRBJ2-2; 7 nucleotides align to TRBD2. Germline CDR1 SGHRS, CDR2 YFSETQ. The CDR3 sequence is 15 residues long. Germline trimming cut 0 bases from V and 4 bases from J; bases unmatched to any gene: 3. As DNA, the CDR3 is TGCGCCAGCAGCTTGGACCCTAGCGGCACCGGGGAGCTGTTTTTT. Protein: CASSLDPSGTGELFF.

This clonotype was counted only a few times. The V call is TRBV11-3, the J call TRBJ2-1; weak D call: TRBD2 (5 bases). The CDR3 is made up of 16 amino acids. Germline V lookup: CDR1 SGHNT, CDR2 YENEEA. V dropped 3 bases and J dropped 3 bases, with 15 bases sitting between them. CDR3 protein: CASSLWGSEDYNEQFF. CDR3 in DNA: TGTGCCAGCAGCTTGTGGGGTAGCGAGGACTACAATGAGCAGTTCTTC.

V is TRBV29-1 and J is TRBJ2-2; D gene ambiguous. CDR1 is SQVTM and CDR2 is ANQGSEA in the germline V gene. Trimming stripped 4 bases from V and 6 bases from J, with 6 bases between. The CDR3 is 11 amino acids. CDR3 DNA sequence: TGCAGCGTTGTAATCCCCGGGGAGCTGTTTTTT. As protein: CSVVIPGELFF.

This clonotype was counted at least ten times. The CDR3 sequence: CSVEGGNTIYF. In DNA form, the CDR3 reads TGCAGCGTTGAAGGTGGAAACACCATATATTTT. The chain carries TRBV29-1 and TRBJ1-3, with D hard to call. This CDR3 contains 11 residues. The V end lost 1 base, the J end lost 3 bases, and 1 base lay between the germline ends. The germline V gene encodes CDR1 SQVTM and CDR2 ANQGSEA.

Within the sample, this clonotype is medium-sized. The chain carries TRBV15 and TRBJ2-3, with 9 bases lining up with TRBD2. There are 15 residues in the CDR3. The V segment lost 6 bases and the J segment 2 bases; nucleotides outside the gene matches: 6. Germline CDR1 LNHNV, CDR2 YYDKDF (reference sequence). The CDR3 region has the DNA TGTGCCACCAGATCCCTAGCGGGGTTCACAGATACGCAGTATTTT. Protein product: CATRSLAGFTDTQYF.

This clonotype occurred many times. The V gene is TRBV9, the J gene TRBJ2-5; D unclear. V lost 3 bases and J lost 2, with 11 bases in between. The CDR3 contains 14 residues. Germline CDR1 SGDLS, CDR2 YYNGEE. The CDR3 here is CASSGRQHQETQYF. CDR3 bases: TGTGCCAGCAGCGGAAGACAACATCAAGAGACCCAGTACTTC.

This clonotype showed up just a few times. A read error may account for a junction end that differs from germline. The chain has TRBV6-5 and TRBJ1-3; TRBD1 is a possible D gene (5 bases). Germline V gene data show CDR1 as MNHEY and CDR2 as SVGAGI. The CDR3 has 17 residues. The CDR3 sequence: CASNYPDSGRSGNTIYF. CDR3 DNA: TGTGCCAGCAATTACCCTGACAGCGGGAGGTCTGGAAACACCATATATTTT.

A remark on this clonotype: One end of the junction does not line up with germline, which may come from a read error. The chain has TRBV2 and TRBJ2-5, with 10 bases matching TRBD1. The CDR3 is 14 residues long. The germline V gene encodes CDR1 SNHLY and CDR2 FYNNEI. This CDR3 is CASSLGTGEETEYF. In DNA form, the CDR3 reads TGTGCCAGCAGTCTGGGGACAGGGGAAGAGACCGAGTACTTC.

This clonotype was seen many times. V gene TRBV28 combines with J gene TRBJ1-2; the match to TRBD1 covers 8 bases. This CDR3 is 13 amino acids long. The V and J ends lost 6 bases and 5 bases, in that order; junction bases with no gene match: 5. Per the germline V gene, CDR1 is MDHEN and CDR2 is SYDVKM. DNA for the CDR3: TGTGCCAGCAGGAGACAGGGGAGATATGGCTACACCTTC. This sequence encodes CASRRQGRYGYTF.

This clonotype has a count of ten or more. The chain couples TRBV6-1 to TRBJ1-1; 8 bases are a match to TRBD1. Looked up from germline, CDR1 is MNHNS and CDR2 is SASEGT. The CDR3 consists of 16 residues. With 5 bases clipped from V and 1 base from J, the junction kept 9 bases outside the gene matches. CDR3 nucleotide sequence: TGTGCCAGCAGTCCCTGGACAGGGCCGTGGAACACTGAAGCTTTCTTT. The encoded protein is CASSPWTGPWNTEAFF.

By its share, this clonotype is medium-sized. J is TRBJ2-5 and V is TRBV3-1; D is unresolved. Germline V gene data show CDR1 as LGHDT and CDR2 as YNNKEL (reference sequence). Trimming stripped 7 bases from V and 2 bases from J, with 11 bases between. This CDR3 has 13 amino acids. The DNA for the CDR3 is TGTGCCAGCAACCACGTCGGACAAGAGACCCAGTACTTC. Translating gives CASNHVGQETQYF.

This clonotype was counted many times. The V call is TRBV10-2, the J call TRBJ1-1; D gene ambiguous. Germline V gene lookup returns CDR1 WSHSY and CDR2 SAAADI. The CDR3 is 14 amino acids. V gave up 1 base and J gave up 8 bases, with 14 bases separating them. The CDR3 protein is CASSELRGIGEAFF. CDR3 coding DNA: TGCGCCAGCAGTGAGTTACGGGGTATCGGAGAAGCTTTCTTT.

This chain uses TRBV7-9 with TRBJ2-1; 9 positions match TRBD2. J gave up 1 base and V 2 bases, and 6 bases lay outside the gene matches. The CDR3 length is 17 residues. CDR1 SEHNR and CDR2 FQNEAQ come from the germline V gene (reference sequence). This CDR3 is CASSLKAGGLSYNEQFF. CDR3 in DNA: TGTGCCAGCAGCTTAAAAGCGGGAGGATTGTCCTACAATGAGCAGTTCTTC.

This clonotype was observed many times. V gene TRBV12-3 or TRBV12-4 combines with J gene TRBJ1-5, with D unclear. The V end lost 1 base, the J end lost 4 bases, and 8 bases lay between the germline ends. The CDR3 has 14 amino acids. The CDR3 DNA reads as TGTGCCAGCAGTTTAGGGGTGGTGAATCAGCCCCAGCATTTT. Translating it yields CASSLGVVNQPQHF.

In its sample, this clonotype was seen many times. The rearrangement uses TRBV6-1 and TRBJ1-1, with a weak D call TRBD1 (5 bases). CDR1 is MNHNS, CDR2 SASEGT, per germline. V dropped 7 bases and J dropped 1 base, with 13 bases sitting between them. The CDR3 runs 14 residues. The CDR3 DNA reads as TGTGCCAGCATCTCCCTCGGGGCGAACACTGAAGCTTTCTTT. Its protein is CASISLGANTEAFF.